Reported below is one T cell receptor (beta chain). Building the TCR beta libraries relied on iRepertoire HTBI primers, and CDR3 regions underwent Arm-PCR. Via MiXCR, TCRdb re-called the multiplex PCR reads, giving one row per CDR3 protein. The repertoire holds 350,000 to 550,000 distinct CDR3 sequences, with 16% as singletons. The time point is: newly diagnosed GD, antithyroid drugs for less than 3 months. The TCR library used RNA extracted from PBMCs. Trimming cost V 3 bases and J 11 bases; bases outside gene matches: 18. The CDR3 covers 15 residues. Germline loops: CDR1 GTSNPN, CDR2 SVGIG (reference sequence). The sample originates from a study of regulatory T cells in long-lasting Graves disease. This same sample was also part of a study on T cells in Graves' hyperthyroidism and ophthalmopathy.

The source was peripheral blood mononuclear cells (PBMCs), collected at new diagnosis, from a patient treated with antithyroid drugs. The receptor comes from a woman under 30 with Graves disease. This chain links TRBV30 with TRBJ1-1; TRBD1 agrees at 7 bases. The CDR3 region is CAWSRDSGLPLGAFF. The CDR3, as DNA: TGTGCCTGGAGCCGGGACAGTGGCCTCCCTTTAGGGGCTTTCTTT.